The entry that follows covers one T cell receptor (beta chain) sequence. No antigen is known for it. Primers included in the PCR were 60 Vbeta and 13 Jbeta primers. Repertoires were generated with immunoSEQ multiplex PCR, while TCRdb's copy carries only in-frame clones and drops some. There are about 240,000 clones in the sample; around 78% occur only once, and less than 0.6% lies in the top ten. These data come from a study of cytomegalovirus exposure and HLA in healthy donors. Overall study findings and caveats: There were reportedly fewer N-insertions in an Asian-associated ancestry cluster than the roughly 670-donor mean, in a later analysis.

This CDR3 spans 16 amino acids. The V end lost 1 base, the J end lost 0 bases, and 12 bases lay between the germline ends. Germline CDR1 reads SEHNR; CDR2 reads FQNEAQ (reference sequence). The origin of this receptor is a boy aged 5-17 years in good health and CMV-seronegative. This rearrangement joins TRBV7-9 to TRBJ1-2; no firm D call. The sample taken for sequencing was PBMCs. The CDR3 protein is CASSLDIPVTNYGYTF. The CDR3 DNA reads TGTGCCAGCAGCTTAGATATCCCAGTTACTAACTATGGCTACACCTTC.